This TCR beta chain originates from a study of metastatic and nonmetastatic thyroid tumors. Across the whole study: Repertoires were compared across blood and tumor or nodule tissue from malignant and benign thyroid patients.

CDR3 size: 14 residues. The germline V gene has CDR1 DFQATT and CDR2 SNEGSKA (reference sequence). After removal of 6 bases from V and 8 bases from J, the junction contained 13 bases not matched to a gene. In this sample, this clone turned up many times. Thyroid surgery was preceded by no treatment in any patient. TCRdb called clones again from the PCR reads with MiXCR. The sample has 20,000 to 25,000 clones; 10% to 11% are singletons. Sequenced input: blood. The sequence was collected from a female donor with papillary thyroid cancer or a benign thyroid nodule (not recorded which). Some clones in this sample may be carry-over from other donors' samples. This chain uses TRBV20-1 with TRBJ1-2; 9 bases are shared with TRBD1. The CDR3 region has the DNA TGCAGTGCCACAGGGGGCGCAGGTGAAATGGGCTACACCTTC. Translation gives CSATGGAGEMGYTF.